The rows below give T cell receptor beta chains drawn from one sample of a study. TCRdb redid the calling of the RT-PCR reads with MiXCR, one entry per CDR3 protein. The repertoire holds about 700,000 distinct CDR3 sequences, with around 14% as singletons. Sequencing used memory CD4+ T cells from blood. The origin of the receptors is a female donor in good health, serving as a healthy control. Each CDR3 is given with its conserved first and last residue. Each record gives: V gene, J gene, D gene, clone size, CDR3 length, CDR3 protein, CDR3 DNA. D genes are given only for firm matches. The listing skips clone size in some rows; elsewhere it reads once, few, many or a size class.

TRBV29-1	TRBJ1-2	NA	many	12	CSVAPADGSYTF	TGCAGCGTCGCCCCAGCGGACGGGAGCTACACCTTC
TRBV20-1	TRBJ2-7	TRBD2	NA	14	CSARLAGGFNEQYF	TGCAGTGCTAGACTAGCGGGAGGATTTAATGAGCAGTACTTC
TRBV5-1	TRBJ1-2	NA	NA	16	CASSPAVQGPLDGYTF	TGCGCCAGCAGCCCCGCTGTTCAGGGGCCGTTGGATGGCTACACCTTC
TRBV5-1	TRBJ2-2	NA	many	12	CASSVNTGELFF	TGCGCCAGCAGCGTTAACACCGGGGAGCTGTTTTTT
TRBV18	TRBJ1-2	NA	few	13	CASSPTPLSGYTF	TGTGCCAGCTCACCTACGCCGTTGTCTGGCTACACCTTC
TRBV11-2	TRBJ2-7	TRBD2	NA	13	CASSLGLVGAAYF	TGTGCCAGCAGCCTCGGACTAGTTGGGGCGGCGTACTTC
TRBV12-3/TRBV12-4	TRBJ2-3	NA	NA	16	CASKKEGETRTDTQYF	TGTGCCAGCAAAAAGGAAGGGGAGACCCGCACAGATACGCAGTATTTT
TRBV4-1	TRBJ2-1	NA	many	17	CASSQDGRWSSYNEQFF	TGCGCCAGCAGCCAAGACGGTCGCTGGAGCTCCTACAATGAGCAGTTCTTC
TRBV7-6	TRBJ1-4	TRBD1	few	14	CASSLTGTIEKLFF	TGTGCCAGCAGCCTGACAGGGACGATAGAAAAACTGTTTTTT
TRBV2	TRBJ1-3	NA	NA	15	CASSAEGGGGNTIYF	TGTGCCAGCAGTGCGGAAGGGGGTGGCGGAAACACCATATATTTT
TRBV7-2	TRBJ1-2	NA	NA	12	CASSTFNYGYTF	TGTGCCAGCAGCACTTTTAACTATGGCTACACCTTC
TRBV10-3	TRBJ2-6	NA	many	19	CAITKTGTRDGSGANVLTF	TGTGCCATCACAAAGACCGGGACCCGAGATGGCTCTGGGGCCAACGTCCTGACTTTC
TRBV6-2/TRBV6-3	TRBJ1-2	NA	few	14	CASSITRANYGYTF	TGTGCCAGCAGTATCACGAGGGCTAACTATGGCTACACCTTC
TRBV28	TRBJ1-2	NA	NA	15	CASSSPLRATYGYTF	TGTGCCAGCAGTTCACCCCTGCGGGCAACCTATGGCTACACCTTC
TRBV7-6	TRBJ2-1	TRBD1	NA	16	CASSLTQTGGAHEQFF	TGTGCCAGCAGCTTAACTCAAACAGGGGGCGCCCATGAGCAGTTCTTC
TRBV5-1	TRBJ1-1	TRBD1	NA	16	CASSTGQGARDTEAFF	TGCGCCAGCAGTACCGGACAGGGGGCGAGGGACACTGAAGCTTTCTTT
TRBV10-3	TRBJ2-5	TRBD1	many	15	CAISDQGAGGETQYF	TGTGCCATCAGTGACCAGGGGGCTGGGGGAGAGACCCAGTACTTC
TRBV12-3/TRBV12-4	TRBJ1-1	NA	NA	16	CASRYLLRAGNTEAFF	TGTGCCAGCAGATACCTACTAAGGGCCGGGAACACTGAAGCTTTCTTT
TRBV4-2	TRBJ2-2	NA	many	17	CASSQLFGKSNTGELFF	TGTGCCAGCAGCCAATTGTTTGGAAAGAGCAACACCGGGGAGCTGTTTTTT
TRBV5-1	TRBJ2-2	TRBD2	many	15	CASSLAGMNTGELFF	TGCGCCAGCTCGCTAGCGGGGATGAACACCGGGGAGCTGTTTTTT
TRBV15	TRBJ1-2	NA	few	15	CATSRVGAVYDGYTF	TGTGCCACCAGCAGAGTCGGGGCGGTGTATGATGGCTACACCTTC
TRBV20-1	TRBJ2-3	NA	few	15	CSAELTRARPDTQYF	TGCAGTGCCGAACTTACTAGGGCACGACCAGATACGCAGTATTTT
TRBV5-1	TRBJ1-2	NA	NA	14	CASSLLGGSYGYTF	TGCGCCAGCAGCTTGTTAGGGGGTAGCTATGGCTACACCTTC
TRBV20-1	TRBJ2-7	TRBD1	few	14	CSAPRGQGTYEQYF	TGCAGTGCGCCCAGGGGGCAGGGGACCTACGAGCAGTACTTC
TRBV11-3	TRBJ2-1	TRBD2	few	17	CASSNPLSSGGYNEQFF	TGTGCCAGCAGCAACCCCCTATCTAGCGGGGGTTACAATGAGCAGTTCTTC
TRBV7-9	TRBJ1-1	NA	few	13	CASSALMGTEAFF	TGTGCCAGCAGCGCCCTAATGGGCACTGAAGCTTTCTTT
TRBV7-2	TRBJ2-1	TRBD1	many	12	CASSFTDREQFF	TGTGCCAGCAGCTTCACGGACAGGGAGCAGTTCTTC